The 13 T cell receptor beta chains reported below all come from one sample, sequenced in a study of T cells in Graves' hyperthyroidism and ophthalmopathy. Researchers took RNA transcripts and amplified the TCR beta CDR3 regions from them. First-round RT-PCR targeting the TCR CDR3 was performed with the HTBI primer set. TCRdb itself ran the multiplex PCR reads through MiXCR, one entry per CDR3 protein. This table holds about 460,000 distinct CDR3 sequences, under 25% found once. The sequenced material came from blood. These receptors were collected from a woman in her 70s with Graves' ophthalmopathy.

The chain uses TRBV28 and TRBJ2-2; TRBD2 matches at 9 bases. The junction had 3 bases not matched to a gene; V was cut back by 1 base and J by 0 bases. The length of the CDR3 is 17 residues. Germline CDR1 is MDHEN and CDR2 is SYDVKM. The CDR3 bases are TGTGCCAGCAGTTTATCTAGCGGGGTAACGAACACCGGGGAGCTGTTTTTT. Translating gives CASSLSSGVTNTGELFF.

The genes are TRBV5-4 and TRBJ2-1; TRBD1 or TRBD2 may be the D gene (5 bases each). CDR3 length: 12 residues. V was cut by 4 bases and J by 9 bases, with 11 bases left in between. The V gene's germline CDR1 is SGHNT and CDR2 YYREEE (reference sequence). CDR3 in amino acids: CASSREGSEQFF. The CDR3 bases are TGTGCCAGCAGCCGTGAGGGGTCTGAGCAGTTCTTC.

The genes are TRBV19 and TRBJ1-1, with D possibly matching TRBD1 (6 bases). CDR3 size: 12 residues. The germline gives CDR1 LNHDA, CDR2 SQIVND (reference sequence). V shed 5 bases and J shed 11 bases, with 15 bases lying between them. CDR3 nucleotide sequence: TGTGCCAGTAGTCCCCTAGGGGGATTGGCTTTCTTT. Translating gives CASSPLGGLAFF.

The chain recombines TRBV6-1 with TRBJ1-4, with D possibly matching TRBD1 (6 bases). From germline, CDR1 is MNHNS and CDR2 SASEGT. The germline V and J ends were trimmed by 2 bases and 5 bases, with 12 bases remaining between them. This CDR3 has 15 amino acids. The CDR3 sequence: CASSENGGRNEKLFF. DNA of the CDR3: TGTGCCAGCAGTGAAAACGGGGGCAGAAATGAAAAACTGTTTTTT.

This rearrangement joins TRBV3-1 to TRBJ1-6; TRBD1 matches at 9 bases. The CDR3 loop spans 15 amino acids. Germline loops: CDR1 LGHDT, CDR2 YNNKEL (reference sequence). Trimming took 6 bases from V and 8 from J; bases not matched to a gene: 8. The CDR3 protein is CASSLTGGRDSPLHF. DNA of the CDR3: TGTGCCAGCAGTCTGACAGGGGGTCGGGATTCACCCCTCCACTTT.

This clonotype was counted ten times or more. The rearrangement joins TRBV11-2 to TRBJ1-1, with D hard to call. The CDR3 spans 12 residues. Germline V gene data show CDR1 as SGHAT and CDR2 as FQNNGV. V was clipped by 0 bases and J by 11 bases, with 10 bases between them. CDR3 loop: CASSLDDREAFF. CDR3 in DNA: TGTGCCAGCAGCTTAGATGATAGGGAGGCTTTCTTT.

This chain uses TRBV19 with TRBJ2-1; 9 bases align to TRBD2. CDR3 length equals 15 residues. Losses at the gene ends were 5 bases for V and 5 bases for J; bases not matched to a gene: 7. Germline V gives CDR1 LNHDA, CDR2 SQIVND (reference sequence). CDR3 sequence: CASSRASGDNNEQFF. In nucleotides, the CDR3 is TGTGCCAGTAGTCGGGCTAGCGGGGACAACAATGAGCAGTTCTTC.

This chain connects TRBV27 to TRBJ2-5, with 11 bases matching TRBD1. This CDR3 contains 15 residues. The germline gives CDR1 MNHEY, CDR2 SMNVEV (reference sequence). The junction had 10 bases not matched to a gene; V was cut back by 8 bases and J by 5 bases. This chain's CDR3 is CASGLGQGAGETQYF. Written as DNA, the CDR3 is TGTGCCAGCGGATTAGGACAGGGGGCGGGGGAGACCCAGTACTTC.

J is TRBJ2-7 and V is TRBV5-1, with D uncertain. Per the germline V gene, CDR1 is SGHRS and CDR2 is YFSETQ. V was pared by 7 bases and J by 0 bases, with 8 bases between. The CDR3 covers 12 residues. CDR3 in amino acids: CASVSSSYEQYF. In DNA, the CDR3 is TGCGCCAGCGTTTCATCCTCCTACGAGCAGTACTTC.

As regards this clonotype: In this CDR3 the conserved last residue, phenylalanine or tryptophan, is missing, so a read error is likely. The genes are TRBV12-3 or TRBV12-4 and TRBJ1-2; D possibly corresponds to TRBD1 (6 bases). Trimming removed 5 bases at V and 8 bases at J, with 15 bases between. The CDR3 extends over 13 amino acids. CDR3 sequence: CASSNGGAEGYTL. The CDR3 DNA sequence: TGTGCCAGCAGTAACGGGGGGGCGGAGGGCTACACCCTC.

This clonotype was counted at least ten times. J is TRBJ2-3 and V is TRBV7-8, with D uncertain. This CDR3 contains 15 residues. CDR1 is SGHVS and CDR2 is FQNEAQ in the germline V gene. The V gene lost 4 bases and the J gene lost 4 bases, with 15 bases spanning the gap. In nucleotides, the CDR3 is TGTGCCAGCAGCTCACCGACCTCGCCCCCAGATACGCAGTATTTT. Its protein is CASSSPTSPPDTQYF.

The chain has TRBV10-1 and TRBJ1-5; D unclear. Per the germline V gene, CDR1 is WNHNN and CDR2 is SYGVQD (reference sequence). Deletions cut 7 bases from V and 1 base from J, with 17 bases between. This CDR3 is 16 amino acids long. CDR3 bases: TGCGCCAGCACTCAAAATAGGAAACTAAGCAATCAGCCCCAGCATTTT. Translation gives CASTQNRKLSNQPQHF.

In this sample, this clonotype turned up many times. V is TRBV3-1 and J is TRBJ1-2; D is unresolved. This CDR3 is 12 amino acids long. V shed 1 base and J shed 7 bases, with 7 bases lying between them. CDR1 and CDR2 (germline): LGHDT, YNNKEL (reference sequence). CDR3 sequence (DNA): TGTGCCAGCAGCCAAGTGTCCGGTGGCTACACCTTC. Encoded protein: CASSQVSGGYTF.